This note documents a single TCR beta chain sequence. Its matching antigen is unknown. This CDR3 spans 14 amino acids. From germline, CDR1 is SGHAT and CDR2 FQNNGV. The entry originates in a study of T cells expressing NK-cell markers. Study-level information: It was sorted CD3+CD56+NKG2C+, CD3+CD56+NKG2C- and CD3+CD56-NKG2C+ T cells that supplied the TCR beta repertoires.

Reprocessing the 5' RACE reads, TCRdb reports a single entry for every CDR3 protein and omits DNA. The listing records approximately 550,000 distinct CDR3 sequences. General study results and limits: The same clonotypes also predominated in the CD3+CD56-NKG2C+ fraction of a few donors.

Sequences were obtained from blood T cells: a sorted CD56 or NKG2C T cell subset, CD4+ or CD8+ T cells, or bulk PBMC T cells (not recorded which). The rearrangement joins TRBV11-2 to TRBJ2-5; TCRdb calls TRBD2, which cannot be checked without DNA. The receptor comes from a man aged 18-30 years in good health. CDR3 amino acids: CASGGRGTQETQYF.